A selection of T cell receptor beta chains follows, all from one sample in a study of PD-1 blockade in classical Hodgkin lymphoma. The data were produced by immunoSEQ multiplex PCR, yet TCRdb's version contains in-frame clones alone and is incomplete. Of 20,000 to 30,000 clones listed, about four fifths are singletons. Specimen: peripheral blood mononuclear cells (PBMCs), collected before the second cycle of nivolumab. The receptors here all came from a human donor with classical Hodgkin lymphoma. CDR3s include the opening cysteine and the closing phenylalanine or tryptophan. A D gene is named only where the DNA matches it firmly. Expanded clones are given a class, and other clones once, few, many or no size at all.

v_call: TRBV9; d_call: -; clone_size: once; j_call: TRBJ2-5; cdr3_nt: TGTGCCAGCAGCGTAGGACAGCTCCAAGAGACCCAGTACTTC; cdr3_aa: CASSVGQLQETQYF
v_call: TRBV11-2; d_call: -; clone_size: -; j_call: TRBJ1-6; cdr3_nt: TGTGCCAGCAGCTTAGGGAGGGGCGGTGGGGCAAATTCACCCCTCCACTTT; cdr3_aa: CASSLGRGGGANSPLHF
v_call: TRBV7-7; d_call: TRBD1; clone_size: -; j_call: TRBJ2-1; cdr3_nt: TGTGCCAGCAGCCTAGGGACAGATTACAATGAGCAGTTCTTC; cdr3_aa: CASSLGTDYNEQFF
v_call: TRBV7-8; d_call: -; clone_size: few; j_call: TRBJ1-2; cdr3_nt: TGTGCCAGCAGCTTATTTTTGGACGGTAACTATGGCTACACCTTC; cdr3_aa: CASSLFLDGNYGYTF
v_call: TRBV4-3; d_call: -; clone_size: -; j_call: TRBJ2-2; cdr3_nt: TGCGCCAGCAGCCCCTATGCCGGGGAGCTGTTTTTT; cdr3_aa: CASSPYAGELFF
v_call: TRBV9; d_call: -; clone_size: few; j_call: TRBJ1-1; cdr3_nt: TGTGCCAGCAGCGCTGGGGGAGCGAACACTGAAGCTTTCTTT; cdr3_aa: CASSAGGANTEAFF
v_call: TRBV7-3; d_call: TRBD2; clone_size: -; j_call: TRBJ2-3; cdr3_nt: TGTGCCAGCAGCTTAACCCCAGGACTAGCGGGGGCTACCGGAACAGATACGCAGTATTTT; cdr3_aa: CASSLTPGLAGATGTDTQYF
v_call: TRBV18; d_call: -; clone_size: -; j_call: TRBJ2-7; cdr3_nt: TGTGCCAGCTCACCACCGCACGACGAGCAGTACTTC; cdr3_aa: CASSPPHDEQYF
v_call: TRBV9; d_call: -; clone_size: -; j_call: TRBJ1-5; cdr3_nt: TGTGCCAGCAGCGTAGACCCGGGGGCGCGACAGCCCCAGCATTTT; cdr3_aa: CASSVDPGARQPQHF
v_call: TRBV7-9; d_call: TRBD1; clone_size: -; j_call: TRBJ1-2; cdr3_nt: TGTGCCAGCTCAACCCTGGACAGGGGAACCGGCTCCTATGGCTACACCTTC; cdr3_aa: CASSTLDRGTGSYGYTF
v_call: TRBV15; d_call: TRBD1; clone_size: -; j_call: TRBJ2-4; cdr3_nt: TGTGCCACCAGCAGAGCAGGGGGACAGGGGAACATTCAGTACTTC; cdr3_aa: CATSRAGGQGNIQYF
v_call: TRBV4-3; d_call: -; clone_size: -; j_call: TRBJ1-3; cdr3_nt: TGCGCCAGCAGCCAAGCCTGGCAGGGAAACACCATATATTTT; cdr3_aa: CASSQAWQGNTIYF
v_call: TRBV4-3; d_call: -; clone_size: -; j_call: TRBJ1-4; cdr3_nt: TGCGCCAGCAGCCTACCGGACAGCAATGAAAAACTGTTTTTT; cdr3_aa: CASSLPDSNEKLFF
v_call: TRBV19; d_call: -; clone_size: -; j_call: TRBJ2-5; cdr3_nt: TGTGCCTCCAGTCGGGGAGAGACCCAGTACTTC; cdr3_aa: CASSRGETQYF
v_call: TRBV4-3; d_call: -; clone_size: -; j_call: TRBJ2-3; cdr3_nt: TGCGCCAGCGGCCCCGCAGATACGCAGTATTTT; cdr3_aa: CASGPADTQYF
v_call: TRBV7-9; d_call: -; clone_size: -; j_call: TRBJ2-5; cdr3_nt: TGTGCCAGCAGCTTAGCGGCCCGACGGGAGAAGACCCAGTACTTC; cdr3_aa: CASSLAARREKTQYF
v_call: TRBV15; d_call: -; clone_size: -; j_call: TRBJ1-6; cdr3_nt: TGTGCCACCAGCAGAGATAGGTTAGGTAATAATTCACCCCTCCACTTT; cdr3_aa: CATSRDRLGNNSPLHF
v_call: TRBV10-2; d_call: -; clone_size: -; j_call: TRBJ2-3; cdr3_nt: TGCGCCAGCACGCTCCACTCTATGGGATCTCTGCCAACAGATACGCAGTATTTT; cdr3_aa: CASTLHSMGSLPTDTQYF
v_call: TRBV10-1; d_call: -; clone_size: -; j_call: TRBJ1-2; cdr3_nt: TGCGCCAGCAGTGAGTCGGACAGAAGCTATGGCTACACCTTC; cdr3_aa: CASSESDRSYGYTF
v_call: TRBV4-2; d_call: -; clone_size: -; j_call: TRBJ1-2; cdr3_nt: TGTGCCAGCAGCCAAGGGGTGAAAGGGGAATATGGCTACACCTTC; cdr3_aa: CASSQGVKGEYGYTF
v_call: TRBV11-2; d_call: -; clone_size: few; j_call: TRBJ1-1; cdr3_nt: TGTGCCAGCAGCTTAGGGCTGTGGGCTGAAGCTTTCTTT; cdr3_aa: CASSLGLWAEAFF
v_call: TRBV7-2; d_call: -; clone_size: -; j_call: TRBJ1-2; cdr3_nt: TGTGCCAGCAGCTTGAGGACGGAGAACTATGGCTACACCTTC; cdr3_aa: CASSLRTENYGYTF
v_call: TRBV4-3; d_call: TRBD2; clone_size: -; j_call: TRBJ2-1; cdr3_nt: TGCGCCAGCAGCCAAGAGTGGCGGGGGGACTACAATGAGCAGTTCTTC; cdr3_aa: CASSQEWRGDYNEQFF
v_call: TRBV6-5; d_call: -; clone_size: -; j_call: TRBJ2-1; cdr3_nt: TGTGCCAGCAGTCCACCGGAGGATGAGCAGTTCTTC; cdr3_aa: CASSPPEDEQFF
v_call: TRBV10-3; d_call: -; clone_size: once; j_call: TRBJ1-5; cdr3_nt: TGTGCCATCAGTGACAATAGCAATCAGCCCCAGCATTTT; cdr3_aa: CAISDNSNQPQHF
v_call: TRBV11-2; d_call: TRBD2; clone_size: once; j_call: TRBJ2-1; cdr3_nt: TGTGCCAGCAGCTTGGGACTAGCGGAGGAGCAGTTCTTC; cdr3_aa: CASSLGLAEEQFF
v_call: TRBV7-2; d_call: TRBD1; clone_size: -; j_call: TRBJ2-3; cdr3_nt: TGTGCCAGCAGCCTAGGGACAGGGGGGGATACGCAGTATTTT; cdr3_aa: CASSLGTGGDTQYF